This T cell receptor (beta chain) was retrieved from a study of human T cells and chemical hapten exposure. Study-wide points: Alopecia was present in the donors, so their immune response may differ from healthy people's.

On this clonotype itself: Its antigen is as yet unknown.

Specified time point: patch test 1, 2 weeks after DPC sensitization. As for treatment: therapeutic diphenylcyclopropenone sensitization with weekly scalp DPC. The study extracted total RNA from unfractionated whole blood. What the library attached to individual cDNA molecules were unique molecular identifiers. One entry per CDR3 protein results from TCRdb running MiXCR on the RACE reads. Among around 120,000 distinct CDR3 sequences listed, approximately 14% were seen once. The sequence was collected from a man younger than 35 with alopecia areata. Some clones in this sample may be carry-over from other donors' samples. The sample in question was whole blood, obtained in connection with sensitization to the hapten diphenylcyclopropenone (DPC).

This chain's CDR3 is CASSEDPGRNSNQPQHF. CDR3 nucleotides: TGTGCCAGCAGTGAAGATCCGGGACGGAATAGCAATCAGCCCCAGCATTTT. The chain has TRBV6-1 and TRBJ1-5; D possibly corresponds to TRBD1 (5 bases). The V gene lost 1 base and the J gene lost 0 bases, with 13 bases spanning the gap. CDR1 MNHNS and CDR2 SASEGT come from the germline V gene. This CDR3 contains 17 residues.